This T cell receptor (beta chain) originates from a study of response to subunit inactivated influenza vaccine. Via MiXCR, TCRdb re-called the RT-PCR reads, giving one row per CDR3 protein. The sample yields 250,000 to 350,000 distinct CDR3 sequences, 20% to 25% seen once. The table lists this clonotype with a count of one. The germline CDR1 and CDR2 sequences are LGHNA and YSLEER. This CDR3 has 15 amino acids. The V and J ends lost 4 bases and 1 base respectively, with 14 bases between them. The V call is TRBV4-3, the J call TRBJ2-7, with a weak D call TRBD1 (6 bases). The sequencing here drew on PBMCs from blood, taken about 20 months after vaccination. The clonotype comes from a man between 45 and 75 years old who received an inactivated influenza vaccine. DNA of the CDR3: TGCGCCAGCAGCCGTGACAGGTATTTTTCCTACGAGCAGTACTTC. It codes for CASSRDRYFSYEQYF.